The T cell receptor beta chain described here comes from a study of cytomegalovirus exposure and HLA in healthy donors. On the study more broadly: Samples from HLA-typed donors yielded about 85 million unique TCRs in an early data release. Study-wide results and caveats: The authors later found HLA-associated TCR beta chains more clonally expanded than equally common others.

Points on this clone: Its antigen remains unknown.

The PCR ran on 60 Vbeta and 13 Jbeta primers. Data came from immunoSEQ multiplex PCR; TCRdb stores just in-frame clones and leaves some out. The sample consists of about 170,000 clones, around 74% of them appearing once. The sequence came from a female donor in good health and CMV-seronegative. Input material: PBMCs.

CDR3: CASSVGDKNSNQPQHF. CDR3 bases: TGTGCCAGCAGTGTAGGGGACAAAAATAGCAATCAGCCCCAGCATTTT. The V gene is TRBV16, the J gene TRBJ1-5, with a weak D call TRBD1 (6 bases). The germline V gene encodes CDR1 KGHSY and CDR2 FQNENV. This CDR3 is built from 16 residues. V dropped 6 bases and J dropped 0 bases, with 15 bases sitting between them.